The 13 T cell receptor beta chains listed next were all sequenced from one sample in a study of cytomegalovirus exposure and HLA in healthy donors. PCR primers comprised 60 Vbeta and 13 Jbeta primers. Sequencing used immunoSEQ multiplex PCR; TCRdb keeps in-frame clones, though not all of them. Of 110,000 or so clones in the sample, around 73% were seen once. The sample consisted of PBMCs. These receptors were taken from a woman in her 30s in good health and CMV-seropositive.

This clone has just a few counts. This chain connects TRBV7-8 to TRBJ1-1, with a weak D call TRBD1 (5 bases). The germline CDR1 and CDR2 sequences are SGHVS and FQNEAQ. There are 14 residues in the CDR3. V gave up 4 bases and J gave up 1 base, with 10 bases separating them. CDR3 nucleotides: TGTGCCAGCAGCTCGACAGTTGGGAACACTGAAGCTTTCTTT. Amino acids: CASSSTVGNTEAFF.

The rearrangement links TRBV5-4 to TRBJ2-6; 10 bases line up with TRBD2. Per germline, CDR1 SGHNT and CDR2 YYREEE (reference sequence). Losses at the gene ends were 4 bases for V and 0 bases for J; bases not matched to a gene: 10. The length of the CDR3 is 19 residues. The CDR3 DNA reads TGTGCCAGCAGCACAGCATCAGCGGGGGGGCCCTCTGGGGCCAACGTCCTGACTTTC. Its translation is CASSTASAGGPSGANVLTF.

V gene TRBV30 combines with J gene TRBJ1-1; D is ambiguous. The CDR3 totals 13 residues. Per the germline V gene, CDR1 is GTSNPN and CDR2 is SVGIG (reference sequence). Trimming removed 2 bases from V and 0 bases from J, with 7 bases in between. The DNA of the CDR3 is TGTGCCTGGAGTTCATCTATGAACACTGAAGCTTTCTTT. Amino acid sequence: CAWSSSMNTEAFF.

V gene TRBV7-9 combines with J gene TRBJ2-2; 15 nucleotides align to TRBD2. The CDR3 is made up of 18 amino acids. V shed 5 bases and J 3 bases; nucleotides not matched to a gene: 7. Germline V gene lookup returns CDR1 SEHNR and CDR2 FQNEAQ (reference sequence). The CDR3 loop is CASSIGTSGGHDTGELFF. CDR3 nucleotide sequence: TGTGCCAGCAGCATCGGGACTAGCGGGGGGCATGACACCGGGGAGCTGTTTTTT. Supplemented by reference TRBV7-9 and TRBJ2-2, the full variable domain reads DTGVSQNPRHKITKRGQNVTFRCDPISEHNRLYWYRQTLGQGPEFLTYFQNEAQLEKSRLLSDRFSAERPKGSFSTLEIQRTEQGDSAMYLCASSIGTSGGHDTGELFFGEGSRLTVL.

This clone was recorded only once. This rearrangement joins TRBV15 to TRBJ2-7; D not certain. V was pared by 0 bases and J by 0 bases, with 12 bases between. Germline CDR1 and CDR2: LNHNV and YYDKDF (reference sequence). The CDR3 consists of 16 residues. CDR3 sequence (DNA): TGTGCCACCAGCAGAGAACGGCAGGTTGCCTCCTACGAGCAGTACTTC. This gives the protein CATSRERQVASYEQYF. The whole variable domain, filled in from reference TRBV15 and TRBJ2-7, reads DAMVIQNPRYQVTQFGKPVTLSCSQTLNHNVMYWYQQKSSQAPKLLFHYYDKDFNNEADTPDNFQSRRPNTSFCFLDIRSPGLGDTAMYLCATSRERQVASYEQYFGPGTRLTVT.

The chain employs TRBV18 and TRBJ1-2; D is unresolved. The CDR3 has 13 residues. Germline CDR1 is KGHSH and CDR2 is LQKENI. The V and J ends lost 5 bases and 2 bases respectively, with 9 bases between them. CDR3 sequence reads: CASSKTQNYGYTF. For the CDR3, the DNA is TGTGCCAGCTCAAAGACACAGAACTATGGCTACACCTTC.

The chain joins TRBV11-3 to TRBJ1-1; TRBD1 matches at 7 bases. Germline V gives CDR1 SGHNT, CDR2 YENEEA. V was pared by 2 bases and J by 4 bases, with 10 bases of the junction left unmatched. The CDR3 runs 16 residues. CDR3 sequence reads: CASSLPKTGSFTEAFF. The CDR3 DNA follows: TGTGCCAGCAGCTTACCTAAGACAGGGTCCTTCACTGAAGCTTTCTTT.

Of note for this clone: A junction end diverges from the germline sequence, so it may reflect a read error. The J gene is TRBJ1-1, the V gene TRBV7-9; TRBD1 agrees at 9 bases. The CDR3 is made up of 15 amino acids. Germline lookup yields CDR1 SEHNR and CDR2 FQNEAQ (reference sequence). The CDR3 is CSSSLGTGLNTEAFF. In DNA, the CDR3 is TGTTCCAGCAGCTTAGGGACAGGGTTGAACACTGAAGCTTTCTTT.

The rearrangement joins TRBV6-5 to TRBJ2-5, with TRBD2 identical over 11 bases. The V and J ends lost 2 bases and 4 bases, in that order; junction bases with no gene match: 6. Germline values: CDR1 MNHEY, CDR2 SVGAGI. The CDR3 covers 16 residues. CDR3 in DNA: TGTGCCAGCAGTTACGCCACCGGGACTAGCGGAGAGACCCAGTACTTC. This gives the protein CASSYATGTSGETQYF.

The chain employs TRBV5-4 and TRBJ2-4; 7 nucleotides align to TRBD2. Germline CDR1 is SGHNT and CDR2 is YYREEE (reference sequence). Trimming removed 4 bases from V and 4 bases from J; junction bases left unmatched: 8. The CDR3 contains 15 residues. The CDR3 sequence: CASSPGGRMKNIQYF. For the CDR3, the DNA is TGTGCCAGCAGCCCGGGGGGACGGATGAAAAACATTCAGTACTTC.

This clone came up once. V and J are TRBV19 and TRBJ1-1; 8 nucleotides agree with TRBD1. The germline gives CDR1 LNHDA, CDR2 SQIVND (reference sequence). The CDR3 is 14 residues long. Trimming at V came to 6 bases and at J to 2 bases, leaving 5 bases not matched to a gene. CDR3 amino acids: CASSLGQVNTEAFF. Here the CDR3 DNA reads TGTGCCAGTAGCCTGGGACAGGTTAACACTGAAGCTTTCTTT.

The rearrangement uses TRBV4-1 and TRBJ2-7, with D possibly TRBD2 on 6 matching bases. The CDR3 is 16 residues long. Germline lookup yields CDR1 MGHRA and CDR2 YSYEKL. Trimming took off 2 bases at V and 1 base at J, with 15 bases between the two ends. This chain's CDR3 is CASSQKSGTASYEQYF. The CDR3 region has the DNA TGCGCCAGCAGCCAAAAATCCGGGACTGCATCCTACGAGCAGTACTTC.

A remark on this clone: The junction departs from the called germline gene at one end, perhaps through a read error. The chain has TRBV7-9 and TRBJ1-2, with D unresolved. The CDR3 is 13 residues long. Germline V gives CDR1 SEHNR, CDR2 FQNEAQ (reference sequence). The DNA for the CDR3 is TGTGCCAGCAGCTTTTTGAGTTTCGAGGCGCCGCCCTTC. This gives the protein CASSFLSFEAPPF.